Reported below is one TCR beta chain. This entry comes from a study of blood T cell repertoires in COVID-19. The V and J ends lost 5 bases and 9 bases respectively, with 17 bases between them. This CDR3 has 15 residues. Germline V lookup: CDR1 SGHTA, CDR2 FQGNSA. Per the authors' pipeline: Reference gene primer amplification gave estimated nucleated cell counts. Measured with immunoSEQ multiplex PCR; TCRdb has only the in-frame clones, and not every one. D and trimming were read from the DNA, whereas the V and J calls and clone size are those reported in that table. The sample lists about 38,000 clones, around 81% occurring once.

This receptor was obtained from a man aged 50-60 years with active COVID-19. Sample: peripheral blood. The chain is built from TRBV7-2 and TRBJ1-6; TRBD1 might be the D (5 bases). This chain's CDR3 is CASSQQPGFSSPLHF. CDR3 DNA sequence: TGTGCCAGCAGCCAACAGCCAGGGTTTAGTTCACCCCTCCACTTT.